Below are 6 T cell receptor beta chains sequenced from a single sample in a study of CD8 T cells in ankylosing spondylitis. TCRdb re-analysed the 5' RACE reads in MiXCR, keeping a single row per CDR3 protein. The table lists more than 60,000 distinct CDR3 sequences, 6.2% of them singletons. The sequencing sample was made of synovial fluid, either unsorted or a sorted T cell fraction (not recorded which). The receptors come from a male donor with ankylosing spondylitis.

A few counts support this clonotype. The gene calls are TRBV11-1 and TRBJ2-5; 10 bases are a match to TRBD1. The CDR3 spans 14 residues. CDR1 and CDR2 from the germline V gene are SGHAT and FQDESV (reference sequence). V dropped 5 bases and J dropped 2; count of bases not matched to a gene: 2. CDR3 DNA: TGTGCCAGCAGCGCGGACAGGGGGCAAGAGACCCAGTACTTC. Its translation: CASSADRGQETQYF.

At least ten counts were recorded for this clonotype. The rearrangement links TRBV7-2 to TRBJ2-1, with TRBD2 identical over 15 bases. The CDR3 totals 16 residues. CDR1 SGHTA and CDR2 FQGNSA come from the germline V gene. The V and J ends lost 4 bases and 12 bases, in that order; junction bases with no gene match: 10. DNA of the CDR3: TGTGCCAGCAGCTCGACTCCGGGACTAGCGGGAGGAGGGCAGTTCTTC. Amino acid sequence: CASSSTPGLAGGGQFF.

This clonotype was detected ten times or more. The gene calls are TRBV27 and TRBJ1-1; TRBD1 might be the D (5 bases). V lost 5 bases, J lost 3 bases, and 13 bases lay in between. This CDR3 region has 14 residues. The germline CDR1 and CDR2 sequences are MNHEY and SMNVEV (reference sequence). The CDR3 reads CASSPPGAYTEAFF. For the CDR3, the DNA is TGTGCCAGCAGTCCCCCCGGGGCCTACACTGAAGCTTTCTTT.

The sample holds many counts of this clonotype. The chain joins TRBV28 to TRBJ2-4; 10 bases are shared with TRBD1. Germline values: CDR1 MDHEN, CDR2 SYDVKM. The junction had 7 bases not matched to a gene; V was cut back by 6 bases and J by 8 bases. This CDR3 has 14 amino acids. CDR3 loop: CASRRDRGQYIQYF. Here the CDR3 DNA reads TGTGCCAGCAGAAGAGACAGGGGGCAATACATTCAGTACTTC.

This clonotype was seen repeatedly, ten times or more. The chain uses TRBV7-8 and TRBJ2-3; no clear D gene. The CDR3 spans 14 residues. Trimming took 5 bases from V and 1 from J, leaving 10 bases between them. CDR1 is SGHVS and CDR2 is FQNEAQ in the germline V gene. CDR3 in DNA: TGTGCCAGCAGCATGATCCGGGGCACAGATACGCAGTATTTT. It yields the protein CASSMIRGTDTQYF.

The chain employs TRBV12-3 or TRBV12-4 and TRBJ2-5; TRBD2 matches at 11 bases. J gave up 4 bases and V 4 bases, and 5 bases lay outside the gene matches. The CDR3 has 15 amino acids. CDR3: CASSSDGTSGETQYF. CDR3 in DNA: TGTGCCAGCAGTTCCGACGGGACTAGCGGAGAGACCCAGTACTTC.